This T cell receptor (beta chain) stems from a study of T cell repertoires in cytomegalovirus infection. Study summary: Well-studied HLA-B-restricted epitopes and recently identified HLA-C-restricted epitopes of CMV were both used in the study. Public TCR beta signatures were indicative of both CMV infection and a matching HLA type. Study-wide results and limits: CMV carriers with the relevant HLA were identified by cumulative public TCR beta family frequency.

TCRdb recomputed calls from the reads with MiXCR, one row per CDR3 protein. The sample includes 200,000 or so distinct CDR3 sequences, around 35% of them seen just once. In the case of this clonotype: Antigen unknown.

This CDR3 spans 14 amino acids. V dropped 5 bases and J dropped 11 bases, with 18 bases sitting between them. The germline V gene encodes CDR1 SEHNR and CDR2 FQNEAQ (reference sequence). The rearrangement joins TRBV7-9 to TRBJ1-4, with no clear D. Material: CD8+ T cells from cultured PBMCs, obtained from culture after CMV antigen stimulation. The receptor comes from a human donor in good health (CMV status not recorded). Some clones in this sample may be carry-over from other donors' samples. CDR3 DNA sequence: TGTGCCAGCAGCAATTCGGTACATGGCTTTAAACTGTTTTTT. This codes for CASSNSVHGFKLFF.